Reported below is one T cell receptor (beta chain). CDR1 SGHRS and CDR2 YFSETQ come from the germline V gene. The CDR3 extends over 14 amino acids. V was pared by 0 bases and J by 0 bases, with 7 bases between. This sample was taken from a study of blood T cell repertoires in COVID-19. As for the study in general: Donors in the United States, Italy and Spain gave samples during acute or convalescent COVID-19. PBMCs, B-cell-depleted T cells, or T cells provided the cDNA or gDNA that made up the material.

Original handling: Using reference gene primer amplification, nucleated cell counts were estimated. The table came from immunoSEQ multiplex PCR; TCRdb's copy has only in-frame clones and leaves some out. That table furnishes V, J and clone size, whereas the DNA furnished D and trimming. Of 150,000 or so clones listed, roughly nine tenths were seen once; the top ten hold around 16%. Sequencing was done on a sample of peripheral blood. The receptor's source is a woman between 40 and 50 years old with acute or convalescent COVID-19. The chain couples TRBV5-1 to TRBJ2-7; D is unclear. The DNA for the CDR3 is TGCGCCAGCAGCTTGGTGGCAGACTCCTACGAGCAGTACTTC. Its translation is CASSLVADSYEQYF.